The clone carrying this T cell receptor beta chain was counted between two and nine times. Its antigen remains unidentified. 5'RACE with constant-segment primers yielded barcoded, UMI-tagged TCR alpha and TCR beta cDNA libraries. TCRdb re-analysed the 5' RACE reads in MiXCR, keeping a single row per CDR3 protein. The sample lists around 320,000 distinct CDR3 sequences; roughly a fifth were seen once. The V and J ends lost 5 bases and 3 bases, in that order; junction bases with no gene match: 11. This CDR3 has 17 residues. Looked up from germline, CDR1 is SGHTA and CDR2 is FQGNSA. The data derive from a study of T-cell memory formation after mild COVID-19. General observations from the study: Day 15 to 85 contracting clones showed balanced CD4/CD8; later expanders leaned CD4+. Researchers found some responding clones in pre-infection memory, a sign that cross-reactive memory joined. Clones that contracted clustered mainly in CM and EM if CD4+ and in EMRA if CD8+.

The receptor's source is a man between 18 and 35 years old who had mild COVID-19 (a few samples of this study predate the infection). Cell type and time point are not known. The chain uses TRBV7-2 and TRBJ1-3; 9 bases map to TRBD1. The sample comprised PBMCs or a T cell subset sorted from them (not recorded which). CDR3 DNA sequence: TGTGCCAGCAGCCCACGGGCGGGGACAGGGAATGGAAACACCATATATTTT. This translates into CASSPRAGTGNGNTIYF. Full variable domain (outside the CDR3, taken from reference TRBV7-2 and TRBJ1-3): GAGVSQSPSNKVTEKGKDVELRCDPISGHTALYWYRQSLGQGLEFLIYFQGNSAPDKSGLPSDRFSAERTGGSVSTLTIQRTQQEDSAVYLCASSPRAGTGNGNTIYFGEGSWLTVV.